A single sample is the source of the 31 T cell receptor beta chains below, sequenced in a study of CD8+ T cells in alopecia areata. The sequencing template was cDNA reverse transcribed from extracted RNA. Using immunoSEQ multiplex PCR, the repertoire was profiled, and TCRdb retains in-frame clones only, with some absent. The table records roughly 200,000 clones, roughly 60% of them present only once. The material sequenced was CD4+ T cells sorted from blood, taken at week 0. All receptors derive from a human donor with alopecia areata.

The V and J genes are TRBV7-9 and TRBJ1-5; TRBD1 aligns across 10 bases. Germline assignment: CDR1 SEHNR and CDR2 FQNEAQ (reference sequence). Unmatched junction bases numbered 5, after V lost 1 base and J lost 8 bases. The CDR3 consists of 15 residues. The CDR3 nucleotides read TGTGCCAGCAGCTTAGGAGGGACAGGGGTGGAGCCCCAGCATTTT. It specifies CASSLGGTGVEPQHF.

The rearrangement joins TRBV15 to TRBJ2-6; no definite D call. This CDR3 contains 15 residues. Germline V gene lookup returns CDR1 LNHNV and CDR2 YYDKDF (reference sequence). V lost 5 bases and J 2 bases, leaving 10 bases between the germline ends. CDR3 loop: CATSSSSPGANVLTF. CDR3 DNA: TGTGCCACCAGCTCCTCGTCTCCTGGGGCCAACGTCCTGACTTTC. Complete variable domain (other parts from reference TRBV15 and TRBJ2-6): DAMVIQNPRYQVTQFGKPVTLSCSQTLNHNVMYWYQQKSSQAPKLLFHYYDKDFNNEADTPDNFQSRRPNTSFCFLDIRSPGLGDTAMYLCATSSSSPGANVLTFGAGSRLTVL.

The genes are TRBV5-1 and TRBJ2-3; the D gene is possibly TRBD2 (6 bases). The CDR3 has 14 amino acids. Germline-derived CDR1 and CDR2 are SGHRS and YFSETQ. Trimming shortened V by 3 bases and J by 2 bases, and 10 bases separated the two germline ends. CDR3 in amino acids: CASSSWDSTDTQYF. In nucleotides, the CDR3 is TGCGCCAGCAGCTCGTGGGACTCCACAGATACGCAGTATTTT.

The V and J genes are TRBV4-2 and TRBJ1-5; 8 bases fit TRBD1. CDR1 LGHNA and CDR2 YNFKEQ come from the germline V gene. The CDR3 loop spans 18 amino acids. Trimming cost V 0 bases and J 2 bases; bases outside gene matches: 9. The CDR3 region is CASSQDWTGNGGNQPQHF. Written as DNA, the CDR3 is TGTGCCAGCAGCCAAGACTGGACAGGGAATGGAGGCAATCAGCCCCAGCATTTT.

The gene calls are TRBV28 and TRBJ2-7; D may be TRBD2 (5 bases). From germline, CDR1 is MDHEN and CDR2 SYDVKM. The CDR3 is made up of 12 amino acids. Trimming removed 5 bases from V and 7 bases from J, with 12 bases in between. CDR3 DNA sequence: TGTGCCAGCAGTCTCCCGCCGGGGGAGCAGTACTTC. It specifies CASSLPPGEQYF.

The rearrangement uses TRBV7-7 and TRBJ2-5, with TRBD1 matching 10 bases. CDR1 is SSHAT, CDR2 FNYEAQ, per germline (reference sequence). V lost 3 bases to trimming and J lost 5 bases; unmatched junction nucleotides: 6. The CDR3 contains 15 residues. CDR3 bases: TGTGCCAGCAGCTTGGGGACAGGGGTCAGGGAGACCCAGTACTTC. Protein sequence: CASSLGTGVRETQYF.

V gene TRBV15 combines with J gene TRBJ1-4; D is uncertain. Trimming took 2 bases from V and 3 from J, leaving 7 bases between them. The CDR3 runs to 14 residues. Looked up from germline, CDR1 is LNHNV and CDR2 is YYDKDF (reference sequence). The CDR3 DNA sequence: TGTGCCACCAGCAGATCCGGACCTAATGAAAAACTGTTTTTT. It specifies CATSRSGPNEKLFF.

With respect to this clone: This CDR3 is also generated by other DNA sequences in the sample. The chain joins TRBV29-1 to TRBJ1-1; perhaps TRBD1 as D (5 bases). This CDR3 has 13 amino acids. V was clipped by 4 bases and J by 0 bases, with 9 bases between them. CDR1 and CDR2 from the germline V gene are SQVTM and ANQGSEA. Written as DNA, the CDR3 is TGCAGCGTTGGCCGACAGTTGAACACTGAAGCTTTCTTT. Protein product: CSVGRQLNTEAFF.

The chain combines TRBV15 with TRBJ2-1; D possibly corresponds to TRBD2 (6 bases). The CDR3 contains 16 residues. Germline V gives CDR1 LNHNV, CDR2 YYDKDF (reference sequence). The V gene lost 0 bases and the J gene lost 12 bases, with 21 bases spanning the gap. This CDR3 is CATSRDTTRGSLVQFF. In DNA, the CDR3 is TGTGCCACCAGCAGAGATACGACTAGGGGATCGCTGGTGCAGTTCTTC.

The rearrangement uses TRBV6-6 and TRBJ2-5, with a possible D match to TRBD2 (6 bases). V was trimmed by 6 bases and J by 4 bases, leaving 18 bases between them. The CDR3 is 15 amino acids. Germline assignment: CDR1 MNHNY and CDR2 SVGAGI (reference sequence). The CDR3 DNA follows: TGTGCCAGCAGGGTCACGACTAGACTAGGAGAGACCCAGTACTTC. Translated, it gives CASRVTTRLGETQYF.

The chain combines TRBV11-2 with TRBJ2-7, with D hard to call. Germline CDR1 reads SGHAT; CDR2 reads FQNNGV. The CDR3 sequence is 13 residues long. V dropped 1 base and J dropped 6 bases, with 10 bases sitting between them. CDR3 nucleotide sequence: TGTGCCAGCAGCTTAGGCTACCGGAGCGAGCAGTACTTC. It encodes CASSLGYRSEQYF. Looking up the rest from reference TRBV11-2 and TRBJ2-7 gives the full variable domain: EAGVAQSPRYKIIEKRQSVAFWCNPISGHATLYWYQQILGQGPKLLIQFQNNGVVDDSQLPKDRFSAERLKGVDSTLKIQPAKLEDSAVYLCASSLGYRSEQYFGPGTRLTVT.

The chain couples TRBV5-6 to TRBJ2-7; D tentatively reads TRBD1 or TRBD2 (6 bases each). The V and J ends lost 5 bases and 5 bases respectively, with 14 bases between them. Germline V gives CDR1 SGHDT, CDR2 YYEEEE. The CDR3 sequence is 13 residues long. The DNA for the CDR3 is TGTGCCAGCAGAGGCAGGGGAGGCCACGAGCAGTACTTC. This sequence encodes CASRGRGGHEQYF.

CDR3 sequence reads: CASSLEGTATAKLFF. In DNA, the CDR3 is TGCGCCAGCAGCTTGGAAGGGACGGCGACAGCAAAACTGTTTTTT. This chain links TRBV5-1 with TRBJ1-4, with D possibly matching TRBD1 (5 bases). Germline V gene sequence: CDR1 SGHRS, CDR2 YFSETQ. Between the trimmed V and J ends, which lost 0 bases and 10 bases, there was a span of 16 bases. The CDR3 totals 15 residues.

This clone was counted a few times. The rearrangement uses TRBV15 and TRBJ1-1; no clear D gene. The CDR3 consists of 13 residues. Trimming cost V 0 bases and J 11 bases, with 13 bases left between them. The germline CDR1 and CDR2 sequences are LNHNV and YYDKDF (reference sequence). CDR3 amino acids: CATSREDPTRAFF. The CDR3 DNA sequence: TGTGCCACCAGCAGAGAGGACCCTACGCGGGCTTTCTTT.

The rearrangement links TRBV19 to TRBJ2-3; D remains unclear. Trimming removed 3 bases from V and 2 bases from J, with 12 bases in between. From germline, CDR1 is LNHDA and CDR2 SQIVND (reference sequence). This CDR3 has 15 amino acids. CDR3 sequence reads: CASSISHAYTDTQYF. As DNA, the CDR3 is TGTGCCAGTAGTATCTCTCATGCCTACACAGATACGCAGTATTTT.

V gene TRBV5-1 combines with J gene TRBJ2-6; TRBD1 aligns across 7 bases. Germline V gene data show CDR1 as SGHRS and CDR2 as YFSETQ. This CDR3 has 15 residues. V dropped 4 bases and J dropped 1; count of bases not matched to a gene: 2. In DNA form, the CDR3 reads TGCGCCAGCAGCGCGGACAGGTCTGGGGCCAACGTCCTGACTTTC. Translation gives CASSADRSGANVLTF.

V is TRBV7-3 and J is TRBJ2-3, with D perhaps assigned TRBD1 or TRBD2 (5 bases each). The germline V and J ends were trimmed by 5 bases and 4 bases, with 13 bases remaining between them. This CDR3 is 14 amino acids long. CDR1 is SGHTA, CDR2 FQGTGA, per germline. The CDR3 region is CASSPGMGADTQYF. Here the CDR3 DNA reads TGTGCCAGCAGCCCCGGGATGGGGGCAGATACGCAGTATTTT.

This clone came up a few times. The J gene is TRBJ1-1, the V gene TRBV2; D may be TRBD1 (5 bases). CDR3 length: 16 residues. Trimming left V 0 bases short and J 0 bases short, with 11 bases between. CDR1 SNHLY and CDR2 FYNNEI come from the germline V gene. CDR3 sequence (DNA): TGTGCCAGCAGTGAAGCCCTGGGACGGTTGAACACTGAAGCTTTCTTT. As protein: CASSEALGRLNTEAFF.

The chain joins TRBV6-6 to TRBJ2-2, with D uncertain. Trimming stripped 3 bases from V and 1 base from J, with 6 bases between. This CDR3 is 14 amino acids long. Germline V gene lookup returns CDR1 MNHNY and CDR2 SVGAGI (reference sequence). The CDR3 sequence is CASSYWVNTGELFF. DNA for the CDR3: TGTGCCAGCAGTTATTGGGTGAACACCGGGGAGCTGTTTTTT.

This clone was counted between two and nine times. V gene TRBV29-1 combines with J gene TRBJ2-2; TRBD1 agrees at 9 bases. Per the germline V gene, CDR1 is SQVTM and CDR2 is ANQGSEA. V gave up 7 bases and J gave up 1 base; unmatched junction bases: 10. The CDR3 contains 16 residues. DNA of the CDR3: TGCAGCGGAAAGATACCGGGACAGGGGAACACCGGGGAGCTGTTTTTT. It yields the protein CSGKIPGQGNTGELFF.

The CDR3 loop is CASGLNQLPGANVLTF. The CDR3 bases are TGTGCTAGTGGTTTGAACCAACTCCCTGGGGCCAACGTCCTGACTTTC. The rearrangement uses TRBV12-5 and TRBJ2-6; D call uncertain. V lost 2 bases, J lost 2 bases, and 10 bases lay in between. CDR1 and CDR2 from the germline V gene are LGHNT and FRNRAP. This CDR3 comprises 16 residues.

This sequence joins TRBV29-1 and TRBJ1-2; perhaps TRBD1 as D (5 bases). The CDR3 is 11 residues long. Trimming took 7 bases from V and 6 from J, leaving 12 bases between them. Germline V gene lookup returns CDR1 SQVTM and CDR2 ANQGSEA. CDR3 bases: TGCAGCGCAAAAGGGGCGGATGGCTACACCTTC. Translation: CSAKGADGYTF.

V and J are TRBV27 and TRBJ2-7, with D unresolved. The CDR3 extends over 15 amino acids. Germline-derived CDR1 and CDR2 are MNHEY and SMNVEV (reference sequence). V was cut by 2 bases and J by 1 base, with 12 bases left in between. The CDR3 loop is CASSLVLRSSYEQYF. DNA of the CDR3: TGTGCCAGCAGTTTAGTCTTACGGAGTTCCTACGAGCAGTACTTC.

The V gene is TRBV30, the J gene TRBJ2-3; 15 nucleotides line up with TRBD2. Trimming cost V 0 bases and J 6 bases; bases outside gene matches: 7. The CDR3 runs 17 residues. CDR1 is GTSNPN, CDR2 SVGIG, per germline (reference sequence). As DNA, the CDR3 is TGTGCCTGGAGTGTAGGACTAGCGGGGGGGCCGTCTGATACGCAGTATTTT. This gives the protein CAWSVGLAGGPSDTQYF.

The genes are TRBV15 and TRBJ1-1, with 8 bases identical to TRBD1. Germline CDR1 is LNHNV and CDR2 is YYDKDF (reference sequence). The CDR3 is made up of 14 amino acids. V was clipped by 0 bases and J by 6 bases; unmatched bases: 3. CDR3 loop: CATSRDGTGAEAFF. The CDR3, as DNA: TGTGCCACCAGCAGAGATGGGACAGGTGCTGAAGCTTTCTTT.

This chain joins TRBV2 and TRBJ2-7; TRBD1 aligns across 10 bases. The length of the CDR3 is 14 residues. With 4 bases clipped from V and 5 bases from J, the junction kept 5 bases outside the gene matches. The germline V gene has CDR1 SNHLY and CDR2 FYNNEI. The CDR3 coding sequence is TGTGCCAGCAGTGTGGGGACAGGGGCCCACGAGCAGTACTTC. Amino acids: CASSVGTGAHEQYF.

The V and J genes are TRBV18 and TRBJ2-3; D is uncertain. The CDR3 contains 13 residues. V was pared by 3 bases and J by 0 bases, with 4 bases between. CDR1 KGHSH and CDR2 LQKENI come from the germline V gene. CDR3 nucleotide sequence: TGTGCCAGCTCACCTAGCAGCACAGATACGCAGTATTTT. Encoded protein: CASSPSSTDTQYF.

This clone has just a few counts. This CDR3 is CASSPTNTEAFF. The CDR3 DNA sequence: TGCGCCAGCAGCCCGACGAACACTGAAGCTTTCTTT. The chain is built from TRBV10-2 and TRBJ1-1; no clear D gene. This CDR3 contains 12 residues. The germline CDR1 and CDR2 sequences are WSHSY and SAAADI. With 6 bases removed from V and 1 base from J, the gap between germline ends came to 6 bases.

V usage is TRBV9 and J usage is TRBJ2-5; D uncertain. Trimming stripped 2 bases from V and 2 bases from J, with 7 bases between. The germline V gene has CDR1 SGDLS and CDR2 YYNGEE. The CDR3 covers 13 residues. Written as DNA, the CDR3 is TGTGCCAGCAGCGTGACTGGACAAGAGACCCAGTACTTC. Residues: CASSVTGQETQYF. The entire variable domain, with the rest obtained from reference TRBV9 and TRBJ2-5, is as follows: DSGVTQTPKHLITATGQRVTLRCSPRSGDLSVYWYQQSLDQGLQFLIQYYNGEERAKGNILERFSAQQFPDLHSELNLSSLELGDSALYFCASSVTGQETQYFGPGTRLLVL.

In this sample, this clone turned up a few times. The rearrangement uses TRBV28 and TRBJ1-2, with a tentative D call TRBD1 (5 bases). The germline CDR1 and CDR2 sequences are MDHEN and SYDVKM. The CDR3 totals 15 residues. Trimming cost V 1 base and J 6 bases, with 15 bases left between them. CDR3 nucleotides: TGTGCCAGCAGTTTATATCGGGACTCGGAACATGGCTACACCTTC. Amino acid sequence: CASSLYRDSEHGYTF.

This clone has just a few counts. The chain carries TRBV5-1 and TRBJ1-2, with TRBD1 matching over 7 bases. With V trimmed by 4 bases and J by 0 bases, 3 bases remained unmatched. The CDR3 runs 14 residues. Germline V CDR1 and CDR2: SGHRS, YFSETQ. The CDR3 spells CASSRTGPNYGYTF. For the CDR3, the DNA is TGCGCCAGCAGCAGGACAGGCCCTAACTATGGCTACACCTTC.